This T cell receptor (beta chain) came from a study of T cells in severe cutaneous drug reactions. Background on the study: Patients were recruited from Taiwan, Thailand and Europe between about 2011 and 2018.

TCR subtype-specific primers in iRepertoire multiplex PCR prepared libraries for bulk and single-cell sequencing. Each CDR3 protein gets one entry in TCRdb, which reprocessed the multiplex PCR reads and gives no DNA. Its table records almost 5,500 distinct CDR3 sequences. Germline CDR1 is MGHRA and CDR2 is YSYEKL. The CDR3 has 17 residues. Sequenced patients had Stevens-Johnson syndrome or toxic epidermal necrolysis caused by carbamazepine. The chain couples TRBV4-1 to TRBJ1-1. The clonotype was recovered from a human donor with a severe cutaneous adverse drug reaction. The sample comprised PBMCs. CDR3 sequence reads: CASSQEEKVTINTEAFF.